This T cell receptor beta chain was obtained from a study of blood T cell repertoires in COVID-19. The wider study: Sources were T cells, B-cell-depleted T cells, or PBMCs; the material itself was cDNA or gDNA.

The sample holds a few counts of this clone. Per the authors' pipeline: Reference gene primer amplification in the assay estimated nucleated cell counts. Using immunoSEQ multiplex PCR, the repertoire was profiled, and TCRdb retains in-frame clones only, with some absent. D and trimming were read from the DNA, whereas the V and J calls and clone size are those reported in that table. Of under 150,000 clones in the sample, over 65% are singletons; the top ten hold around 4.2%. Sequenced: peripheral blood. The receptor comes from a woman of 80 years or more with active or convalescent COVID-19.

CDR3 sequence reads: CATRGAYEQYF. In nucleotides, the CDR3 is TGTGCCACCAGGGGGGCGTACGAGCAGTACTTC. The genes are TRBV6-5 and TRBJ2-7, with D perhaps TRBD1 (7 bases). Germline CDR1 and CDR2: MNHEY and SVGAGI. The ends were cut back, 10 bases at V and 4 bases at J, with 11 bases in the middle. This CDR3 comprises 11 residues.